This TCR beta chain was retrieved from a study of vaccination and CD4 T cells after COVID-19. Whole-study context: Convalescent cases consisted of six males and four females, of whom two were Hispanic. The authors used overlapping spike peptides from SARS-CoV-2, HCoV-NL63, HCoV-OC43 and HCoV-229E to stimulate cells.

The CDR3 runs to 13 residues. Germline V lookup: CDR1 SEHNR, CDR2 FQNEAQ (reference sequence). The V gene lost 0 bases and the J gene lost 5 bases, with 7 bases spanning the gap. Details on this clonotype: Its matching antigen is unknown.

Sequenced with the Oncomine TCR Beta short-read assay was DNA taken from cultured CD4+ T cells. TCRdb fed the PCR reads into MiXCR, producing one record per CDR3 protein. Here the sample spans 15,000 to 20,000 distinct CDR3 sequences, 55% to 60% being singletons. The treatment denotes: roughly nine-day PBMC culture with coronavirus spike peptide pools or control peptides (ViraFEST assay). This chain connects TRBV7-9 to TRBJ1-2; D is perhaps TRBD1 (5 bases). The source of this sequence is a human donor who had recovered from COVID-19. Sequenced here: CD4+ T cells from blood, cultured in vitro, sampled after SARS-CoV-2 vaccination. As DNA, the CDR3 is TGTGCCAGCAGCTTAGCAGGGGCGTATGGCTACACCTTC. Translation: CASSLAGAYGYTF.